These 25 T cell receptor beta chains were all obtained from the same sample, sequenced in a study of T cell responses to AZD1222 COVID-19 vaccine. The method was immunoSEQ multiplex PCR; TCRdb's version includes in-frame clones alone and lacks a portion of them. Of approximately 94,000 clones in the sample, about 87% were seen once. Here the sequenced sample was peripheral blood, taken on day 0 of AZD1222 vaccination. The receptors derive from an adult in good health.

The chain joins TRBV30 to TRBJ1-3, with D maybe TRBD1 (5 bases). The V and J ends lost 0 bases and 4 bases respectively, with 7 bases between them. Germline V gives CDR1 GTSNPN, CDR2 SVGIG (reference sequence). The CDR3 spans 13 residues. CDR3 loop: CAWSVQAGNTIYF. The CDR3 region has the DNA TGTGCCTGGAGTGTACAGGCCGGAAACACCATATATTTT.

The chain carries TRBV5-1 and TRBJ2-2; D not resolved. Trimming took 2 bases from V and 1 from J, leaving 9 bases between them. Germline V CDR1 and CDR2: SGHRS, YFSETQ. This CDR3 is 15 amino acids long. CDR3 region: CASSFRTENTGELFF. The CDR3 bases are TGCGCCAGCAGCTTTAGGACGGAGAACACCGGGGAGCTGTTTTTT.

Here the CDR3 DNA reads TGTGCCAGCAGCTTAACGATAGCGGGTGATGCAGATACGCAGTATTTT. Its translation: CASSLTIAGDADTQYF. The chain employs TRBV7-3 and TRBJ2-3; 7 nucleotides agree with TRBD2. Germline V gives CDR1 SGHTA, CDR2 FQGTGA. The V segment lost 0 bases and the J segment 4 bases; nucleotides outside the gene matches: 7. The CDR3 has 16 amino acids.

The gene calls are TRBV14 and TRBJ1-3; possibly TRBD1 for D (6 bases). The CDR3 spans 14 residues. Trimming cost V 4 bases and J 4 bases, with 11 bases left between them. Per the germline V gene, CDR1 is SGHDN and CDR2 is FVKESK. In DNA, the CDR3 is TGTGCCAGCAGCCGGGGGGCGGAAGGAAACACCATATATTTT. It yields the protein CASSRGAEGNTIYF.

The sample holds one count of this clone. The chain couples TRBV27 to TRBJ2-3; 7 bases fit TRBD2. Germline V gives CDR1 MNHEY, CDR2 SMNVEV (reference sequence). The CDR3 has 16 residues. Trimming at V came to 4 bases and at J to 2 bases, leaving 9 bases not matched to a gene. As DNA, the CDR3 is TGTGCCAGCAGTTCACGGGACTACCTTAACACAGATACGCAGTATTTT. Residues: CASSSRDYLNTDTQYF.

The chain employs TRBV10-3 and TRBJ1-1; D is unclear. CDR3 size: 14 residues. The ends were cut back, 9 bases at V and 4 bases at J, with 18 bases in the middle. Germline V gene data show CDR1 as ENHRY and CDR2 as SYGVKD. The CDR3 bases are TGTGCCATATCTCCAGTACTAAAACCCACTGAAGCTTTCTTT. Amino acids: CAISPVLKPTEAFF.

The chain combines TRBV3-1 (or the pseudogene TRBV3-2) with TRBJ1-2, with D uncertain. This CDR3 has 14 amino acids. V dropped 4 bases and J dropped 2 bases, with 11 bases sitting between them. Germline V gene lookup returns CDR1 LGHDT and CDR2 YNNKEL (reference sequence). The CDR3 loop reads CASSPSGTNYGYTF. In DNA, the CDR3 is TGTGCCAGCAGCCCCTCCGGCACAAACTATGGCTACACCTTC.

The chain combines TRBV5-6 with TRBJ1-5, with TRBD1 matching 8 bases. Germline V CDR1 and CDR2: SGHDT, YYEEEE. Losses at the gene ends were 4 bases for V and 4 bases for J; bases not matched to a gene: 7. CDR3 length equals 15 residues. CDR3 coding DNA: TGTGCCAGCAGCCTCGCCAGGGGGCCAAATCAGCCCCAGCATTTT. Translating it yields CASSLARGPNQPQHF.

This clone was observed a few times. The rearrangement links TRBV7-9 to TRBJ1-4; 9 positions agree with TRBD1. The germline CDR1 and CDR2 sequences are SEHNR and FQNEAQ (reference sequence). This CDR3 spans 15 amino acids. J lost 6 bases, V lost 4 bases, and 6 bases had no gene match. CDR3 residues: CASSSRQGEHEKLFF. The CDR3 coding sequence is TGTGCCAGCAGCTCTAGACAGGGGGAGCATGAAAAACTGTTTTTT.

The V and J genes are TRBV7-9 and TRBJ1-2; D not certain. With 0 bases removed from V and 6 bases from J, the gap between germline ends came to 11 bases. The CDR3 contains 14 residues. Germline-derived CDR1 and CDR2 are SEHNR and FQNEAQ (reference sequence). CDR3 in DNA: TGTGCCAGCAGCTTAGCTCGTCCGATGGATGGCTACACCTTC. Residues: CASSLARPMDGYTF.

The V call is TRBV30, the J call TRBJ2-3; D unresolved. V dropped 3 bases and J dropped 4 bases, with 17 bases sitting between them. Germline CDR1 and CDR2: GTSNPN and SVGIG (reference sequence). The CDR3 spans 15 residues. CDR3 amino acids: CAWRNSEMNSDTQYF. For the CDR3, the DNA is TGTGCCTGGAGGAACAGCGAAATGAATTCAGATACGCAGTATTTT.

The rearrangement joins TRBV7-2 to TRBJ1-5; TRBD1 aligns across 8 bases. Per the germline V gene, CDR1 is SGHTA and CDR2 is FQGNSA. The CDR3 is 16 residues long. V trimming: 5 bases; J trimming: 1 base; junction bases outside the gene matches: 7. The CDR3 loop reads CASSTGTGGSNQPQHF. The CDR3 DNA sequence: TGTGCCAGCAGCACAGGGACAGGTGGGAGCAATCAGCCCCAGCATTTT.

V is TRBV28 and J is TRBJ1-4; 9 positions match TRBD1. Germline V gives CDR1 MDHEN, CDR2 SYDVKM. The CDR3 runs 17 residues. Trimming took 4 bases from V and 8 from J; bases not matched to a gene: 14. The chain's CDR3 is CASSSIHHRGLDEKLFF. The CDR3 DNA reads TGTGCCAGCAGTTCTATACATCACAGGGGGCTAGACGAAAAACTGTTTTTT.

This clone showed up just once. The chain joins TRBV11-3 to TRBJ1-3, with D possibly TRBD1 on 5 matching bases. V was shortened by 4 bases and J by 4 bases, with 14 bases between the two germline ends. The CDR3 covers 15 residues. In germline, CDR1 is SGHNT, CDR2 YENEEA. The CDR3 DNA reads TGTGCCAGCAGCTCCTTTGCAGGGAAAGGAAACACCATATATTTT. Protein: CASSSFAGKGNTIYF.

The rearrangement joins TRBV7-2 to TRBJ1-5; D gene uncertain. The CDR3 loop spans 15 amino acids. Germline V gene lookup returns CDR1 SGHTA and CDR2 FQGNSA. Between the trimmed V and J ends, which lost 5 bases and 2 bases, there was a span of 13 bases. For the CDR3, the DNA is TGTGCCAGCAGCCCCAAAATCGGAGGCAATCAGCCCCAGCATTTT. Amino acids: CASSPKIGGNQPQHF.

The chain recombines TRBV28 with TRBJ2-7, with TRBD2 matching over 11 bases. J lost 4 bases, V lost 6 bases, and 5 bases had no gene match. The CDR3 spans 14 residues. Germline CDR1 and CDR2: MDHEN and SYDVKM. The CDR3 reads CASRLAGGTYEQYF. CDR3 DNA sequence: TGTGCCAGCAGGCTAGCGGGAGGAACGTACGAGCAGTACTTC.

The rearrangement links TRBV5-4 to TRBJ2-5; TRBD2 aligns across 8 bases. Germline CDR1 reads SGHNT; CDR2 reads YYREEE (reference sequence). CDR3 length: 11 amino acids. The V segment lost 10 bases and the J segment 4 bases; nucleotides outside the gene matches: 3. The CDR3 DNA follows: TGTGCCTACCGGGGGGGAGAGACCCAGTACTTC. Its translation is CAYRGGETQYF.

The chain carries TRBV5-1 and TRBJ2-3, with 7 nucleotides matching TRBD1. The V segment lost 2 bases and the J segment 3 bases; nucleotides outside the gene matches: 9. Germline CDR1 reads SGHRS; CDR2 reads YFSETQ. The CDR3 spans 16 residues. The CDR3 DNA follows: TGCGCCAGCAGCTTCCTCCCGGGACAGTTGACAGATACGCAGTATTTT. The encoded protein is CASSFLPGQLTDTQYF. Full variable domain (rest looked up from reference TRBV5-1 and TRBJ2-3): KAGVTQTPRYLIKTRGQQVTLSCSPISGHRSVSWYQQTPGQGLQFLFEYFSETQRNKGNFPGRFSGRQFSNSRSEMNVSTLELGDSALYLCASSFLPGQLTDTQYFGPGTRLTVL.

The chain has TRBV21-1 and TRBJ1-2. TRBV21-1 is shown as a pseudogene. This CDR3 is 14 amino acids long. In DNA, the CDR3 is TGTGCCAGCAGCAAGTACGAGGGCGACTATGGCTACACCTTC. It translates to CASSKYEGDYGYTF.

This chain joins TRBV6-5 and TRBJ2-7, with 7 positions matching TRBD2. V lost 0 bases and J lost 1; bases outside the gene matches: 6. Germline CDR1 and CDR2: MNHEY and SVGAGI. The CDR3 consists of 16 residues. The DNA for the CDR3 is TGTGCCAGCAGTTACTCGTCTAGCGGCCTGTCCTACGAGCAGTACTTC. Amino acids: CASSYSSSGLSYEQYF.

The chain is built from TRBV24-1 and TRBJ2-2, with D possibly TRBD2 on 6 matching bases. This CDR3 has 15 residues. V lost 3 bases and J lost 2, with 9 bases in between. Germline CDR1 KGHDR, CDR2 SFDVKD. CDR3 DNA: TGTGCCACCAGTGATCTCGGGGGTAACACCGGGGAGCTGTTTTTT. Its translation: CATSDLGGNTGELFF.

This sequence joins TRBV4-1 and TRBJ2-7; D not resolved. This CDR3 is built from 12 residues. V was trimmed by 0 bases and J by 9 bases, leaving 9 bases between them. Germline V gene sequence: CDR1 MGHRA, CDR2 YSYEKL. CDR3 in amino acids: CASSQDGLSQYF. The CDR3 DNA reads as TGCGCCAGCAGCCAAGATGGGCTATCGCAGTACTTC.

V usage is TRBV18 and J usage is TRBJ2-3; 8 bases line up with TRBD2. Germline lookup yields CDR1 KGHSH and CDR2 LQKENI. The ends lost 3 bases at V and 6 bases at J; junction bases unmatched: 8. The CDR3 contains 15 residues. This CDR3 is CASSPSSGSVDTQYF. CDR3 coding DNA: TGTGCCAGCTCACCGAGCAGCGGGAGTGTGGATACGCAGTATTTT.

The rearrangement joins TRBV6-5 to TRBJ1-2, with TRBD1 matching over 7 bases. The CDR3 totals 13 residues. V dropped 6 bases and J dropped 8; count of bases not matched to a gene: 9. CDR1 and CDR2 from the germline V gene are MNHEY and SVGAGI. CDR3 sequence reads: CASSPRQGRGYTF. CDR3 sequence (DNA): TGTGCCAGCAGCCCCCGACAGGGCAGAGGCTACACCTTC.

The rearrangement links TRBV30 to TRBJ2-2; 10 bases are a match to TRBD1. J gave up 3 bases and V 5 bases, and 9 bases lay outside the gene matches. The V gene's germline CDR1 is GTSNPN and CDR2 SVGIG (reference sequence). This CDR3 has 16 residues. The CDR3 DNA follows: TGTGCCTGGTCTCCGGGACAGGGGAGGTACACCGGGGAGCTGTTTTTT. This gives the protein CAWSPGQGRYTGELFF.